This T cell receptor beta chain comes out of a study of blood T cell repertoires in COVID-19. Study background: Collection of acute and convalescent COVID-19 samples took place in the United States, Italy and Spain. The cDNA or gDNA used as material had been derived from T cells, B-cell-depleted T cells, or PBMCs.

The authors' processing: Amplification of reference gene primers was used by the study to estimate nucleated cell counts. This table comes from immunoSEQ multiplex PCR, and its TCRdb copy is limited to in-frame clones, with some not included. Clone size and the V and J calls come from that table; the DNA yielded D and trimming. Of tens of thousands of clones listed, 80% to 90% are singletons. Losses at the gene ends were 7 bases for V and 5 bases for J; bases not matched to a gene: 6. The CDR3 is made up of 14 amino acids. Germline assignment: CDR1 MGHDK and CDR2 SYGVNS. The chain is built from TRBV25-1 and TRBJ2-3; 10 nucleotides line up with TRBD2. Sequencing input: peripheral blood. The TCR was taken from a human donor with active COVID-19. The donor label of this sample is uncertain. CDR3 protein: CASTSGGAGDTQYF. Here the CDR3 DNA reads TGTGCCAGCACCAGCGGGGGGGCCGGAGATACGCAGTATTTT.